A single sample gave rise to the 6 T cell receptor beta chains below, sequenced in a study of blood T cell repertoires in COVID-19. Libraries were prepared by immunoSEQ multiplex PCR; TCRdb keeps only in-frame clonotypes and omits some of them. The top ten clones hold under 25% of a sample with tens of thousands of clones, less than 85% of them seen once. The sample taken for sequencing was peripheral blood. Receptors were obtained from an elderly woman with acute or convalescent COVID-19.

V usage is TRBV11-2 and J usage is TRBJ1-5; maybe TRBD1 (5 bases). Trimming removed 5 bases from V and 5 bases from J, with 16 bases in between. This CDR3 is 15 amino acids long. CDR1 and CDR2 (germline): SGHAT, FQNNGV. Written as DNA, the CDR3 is TGTGCCAGCAGCCCGACGGGCGGGGGTGATCAGCCCCAGCATTTT. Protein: CASSPTGGGDQPQHF.

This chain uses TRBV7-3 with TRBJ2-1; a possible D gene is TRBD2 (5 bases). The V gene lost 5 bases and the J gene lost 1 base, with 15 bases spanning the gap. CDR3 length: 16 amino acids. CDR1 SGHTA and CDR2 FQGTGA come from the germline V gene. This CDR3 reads CASSLRQSGSYNEQFF. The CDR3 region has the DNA TGTGCCAGCAGCCTTCGGCAGTCGGGGTCCTACAATGAGCAGTTCTTC.

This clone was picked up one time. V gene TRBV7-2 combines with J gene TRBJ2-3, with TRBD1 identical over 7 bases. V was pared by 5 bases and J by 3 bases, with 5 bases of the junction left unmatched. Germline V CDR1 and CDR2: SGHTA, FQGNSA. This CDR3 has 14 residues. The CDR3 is CASSHRGPTDTQYF. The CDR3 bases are TGTGCCAGCAGCCACAGGGGCCCTACAGATACGCAGTATTTT.

CDR3 nucleotide sequence: TGTGCCAGCAGCGTAATTAGGCAAAAAGGGGATCTAGCCAAAAACATTCAGTACTTC. Its translation is CASSVIRQKGDLAKNIQYF. The chain carries TRBV9 and TRBJ2-4; a weak D match, TRBD1 (5 bases). The CDR3 has 19 residues. V was shortened by 1 base and J by 0 bases, with 20 bases between the two germline ends. CDR1 and CDR2 (germline): SGDLS, YYNGEE.

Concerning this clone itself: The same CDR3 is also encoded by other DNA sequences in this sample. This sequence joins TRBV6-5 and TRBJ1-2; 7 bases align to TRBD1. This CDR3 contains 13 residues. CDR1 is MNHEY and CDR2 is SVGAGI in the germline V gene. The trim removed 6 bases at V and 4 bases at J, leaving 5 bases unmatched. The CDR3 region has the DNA TGTGCCAGCAGACCCCAGGGGGTCTATGGCTACACCTTC. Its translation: CASRPQGVYGYTF.

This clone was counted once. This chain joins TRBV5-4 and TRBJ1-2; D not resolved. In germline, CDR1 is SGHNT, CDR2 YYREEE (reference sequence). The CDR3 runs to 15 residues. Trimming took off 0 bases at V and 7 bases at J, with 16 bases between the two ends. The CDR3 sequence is CASSLAKEGQAGYTF. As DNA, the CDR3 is TGTGCCAGCAGCTTGGCCAAGGAGGGCCAGGCTGGCTACACCTTC. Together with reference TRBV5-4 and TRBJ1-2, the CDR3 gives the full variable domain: ETGVTQSPTHLIKTRGQQVTLRCSSQSGHNTVSWYQQALGQGPQFIFQYYREEENGRGNFPPRFSGLQFPNYSSELNVNALELDDSALYLCASSLAKEGQAGYTFGSGTRLTVV.